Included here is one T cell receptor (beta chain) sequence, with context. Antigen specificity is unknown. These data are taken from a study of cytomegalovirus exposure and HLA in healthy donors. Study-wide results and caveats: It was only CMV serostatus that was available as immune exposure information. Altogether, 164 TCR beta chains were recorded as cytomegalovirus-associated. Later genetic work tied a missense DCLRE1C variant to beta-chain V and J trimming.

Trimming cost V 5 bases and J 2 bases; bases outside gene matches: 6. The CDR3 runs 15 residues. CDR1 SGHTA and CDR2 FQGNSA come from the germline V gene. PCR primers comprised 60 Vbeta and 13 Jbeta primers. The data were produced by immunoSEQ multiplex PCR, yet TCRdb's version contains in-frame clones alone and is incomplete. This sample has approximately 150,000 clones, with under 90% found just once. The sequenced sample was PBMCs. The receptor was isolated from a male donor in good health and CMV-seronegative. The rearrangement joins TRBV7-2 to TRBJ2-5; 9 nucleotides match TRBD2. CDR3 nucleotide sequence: TGTGCCAGCAGCCGACTCCTAGCGGGACAAGAGACCCAGTACTTC. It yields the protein CASSRLLAGQETQYF.